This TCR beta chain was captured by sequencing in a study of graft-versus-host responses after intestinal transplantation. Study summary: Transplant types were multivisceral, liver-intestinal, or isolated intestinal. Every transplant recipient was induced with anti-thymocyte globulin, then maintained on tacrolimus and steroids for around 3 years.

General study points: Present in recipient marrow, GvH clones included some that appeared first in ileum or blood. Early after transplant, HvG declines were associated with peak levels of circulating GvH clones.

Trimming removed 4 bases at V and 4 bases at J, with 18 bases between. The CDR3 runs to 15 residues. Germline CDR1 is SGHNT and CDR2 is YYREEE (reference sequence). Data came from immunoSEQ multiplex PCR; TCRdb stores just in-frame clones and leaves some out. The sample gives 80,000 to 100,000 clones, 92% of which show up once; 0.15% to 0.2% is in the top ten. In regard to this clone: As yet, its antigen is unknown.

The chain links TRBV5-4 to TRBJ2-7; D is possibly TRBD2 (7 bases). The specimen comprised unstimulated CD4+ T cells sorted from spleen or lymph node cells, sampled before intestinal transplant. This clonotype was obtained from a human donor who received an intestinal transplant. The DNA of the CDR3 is TGTGCCAGCAGCCCAAGGGGGGGGGTTAGGTACGAGCAGTACTTC. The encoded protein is CASSPRGGVRYEQYF.